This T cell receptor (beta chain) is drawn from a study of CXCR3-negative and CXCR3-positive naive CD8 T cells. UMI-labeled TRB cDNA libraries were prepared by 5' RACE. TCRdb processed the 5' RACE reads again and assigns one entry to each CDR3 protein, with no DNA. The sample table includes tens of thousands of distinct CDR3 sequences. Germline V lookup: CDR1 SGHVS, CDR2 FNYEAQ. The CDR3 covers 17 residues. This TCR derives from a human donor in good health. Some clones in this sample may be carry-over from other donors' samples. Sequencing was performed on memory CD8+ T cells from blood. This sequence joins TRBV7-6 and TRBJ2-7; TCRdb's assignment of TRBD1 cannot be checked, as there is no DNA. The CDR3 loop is CASSLGTGSLASYEQYF.